This passage covers 25 T cell receptor beta chains from one sample sequenced in a study of T cell repertoires in cytomegalovirus infection. MiXCR, applied by TCRdb to the reads, yields one record per CDR3 protein. The sample has about 310,000 distinct CDR3 sequences; roughly 25% are singletons. No antigen has been identified for these receptors. This specimen consisted of cultured PBMCs, obtained from culture after CMV antigen stimulation. Receptors originate from a human donor in good health (CMV status not recorded). Some clones in this sample may be carry-over from other donors' samples.

This clonotype was seen more than once but under ten times. V gene TRBV20-1 combines with J gene TRBJ2-1; 8 bases match TRBD2. V lost 0 bases, J lost 3 bases, and 7 bases stayed unmatched. CDR1 DFQATT and CDR2 SNEGSKA come from the germline V gene (reference sequence). The CDR3 consists of 16 residues. CDR3 sequence (DNA): TGCAGTGCTAGAGATACCCCGGGGGGGAGCTACAATGAGCAGTTCTTC. Protein: CSARDTPGGSYNEQFF.

This clonotype was counted a few times. The junction does not match germline at one end; this may be a read error. V and J are TRBV5-6 and TRBJ2-7; unclear D gene. This CDR3 is 13 amino acids long. Germline V lookup: CDR1 SGHDT, CDR2 YYEEEE. The CDR3 nucleotides read TGTGCTAGCAGCATCGACAATGCCTACGAGCAGTACTTC. Amino acids: CASSIDNAYEQYF.

This clonotype was seen ten or more times. CDR3 in amino acids: CASKFGTSESYEQYF. CDR3 nucleotide sequence: TGTGCCAGCAAATTCGGGACTAGCGAGTCCTACGAGCAGTACTTC. V and J are TRBV7-2 and TRBJ2-7; 10 nucleotides agree with TRBD2. V was clipped by 7 bases and J by 1 base; unmatched bases: 7. The CDR3 totals 15 residues. The germline V gene has CDR1 SGHTA and CDR2 FQGNSA.

The chain is built from TRBV10-3 and TRBJ1-1, with D unresolved. CDR1 and CDR2 from the germline V gene are ENHRY and SYGVKD. The CDR3 length is 14 residues. Between the trimmed V and J ends, which lost 3 bases and 0 bases, there was a span of 8 bases. The CDR3, as DNA: TGTGCCATCAGTGAATTACAGATGAACACTGAAGCTTTCTTT. Translating it yields CAISELQMNTEAFF.

This clonotype was seen a few times. The genes are TRBV12-5 and TRBJ2-1; 7 bases are shared with TRBD2. Losses at the gene ends were 9 bases for V and 2 bases for J; bases not matched to a gene: 13. From germline, CDR1 is LGHNT and CDR2 FRNRAP. The CDR3 consists of 16 residues. This CDR3 reads CASSPTGGRAYNEQFF. CDR3 nucleotides: TGTGCTAGCTCACCCACGGGTGGGAGGGCCTACAATGAGCAGTTCTTC.

In its sample, this clonotype was seen many times. The chain uses TRBV7-2 and TRBJ2-5; unclear D gene. Trimming took 1 base from V and 2 from J, leaving 11 bases between them. The germline V gene has CDR1 SGHTA and CDR2 FQGNSA. The CDR3 length is 15 residues. Written as DNA, the CDR3 is TGTGCCAGCAGCTTAGATTCAGCCTTGCAAGAGACCCAGTACTTC. It yields the protein CASSLDSALQETQYF. Looking up the rest from reference TRBV7-2 and TRBJ2-5 gives the full variable domain: GAGVSQSPSNKVTEKGKDVELRCDPISGHTALYWYRQSLGQGLEFLIYFQGNSAPDKSGLPSDRFSAERTGGSVSTLTIQRTQQEDSAVYLCASSLDSALQETQYFGPGTRLLVL.

V is TRBV11-3 and J is TRBJ1-1; D perhaps matches TRBD1 (5 bases). V lost 4 bases, J lost 3 bases, and 9 bases lay in between. Germline V CDR1 and CDR2: SGHNT, YENEEA. CDR3 length: 13 amino acids. CDR3 sequence reads: CASSSTADTEAFF. CDR3 bases: TGTGCCAGCAGCTCGACAGCGGACACTGAAGCTTTCTTT.

In its sample, this clonotype was seen a few times. The V gene is TRBV3-1, the J gene TRBJ1-2; D gene uncertain. Trimming shortened V by 1 base and J by 0 bases, and 24 bases separated the two germline ends. Germline CDR1 LGHDT, CDR2 YNNKEL (reference sequence). The CDR3 is made up of 20 amino acids. CDR3 in DNA: TGTGCCAGCAGCCAAGGTTTTAGGCGAGGAAATCTCAAAGCTAACTATGGCTACACCTTC. This sequence encodes CASSQGFRRGNLKANYGYTF.

This clonotype has only a few counts. One junction end does not reproduce the germline sequence, and a read error may be involved. The V gene is TRBV7-7, the J gene TRBJ2-3; D might be TRBD1 or TRBD2, each matching 5 bases. The CDR3 consists of 15 residues. Germline V gives CDR1 SSHAT, CDR2 FNYEAQ (reference sequence). CDR3 sequence: CASSLGDSSTDTQYF. The CDR3, as DNA: TGTGCTAGCAGCTTGGGGGATTCTAGCACAGATACGCAGTATTTT.

The chain recombines TRBV19 with TRBJ2-3; the D is unclear. The CDR3 has 14 amino acids. CDR1 is LNHDA, CDR2 SQIVND, per germline (reference sequence). Between the trimmed V and J ends, which lost 4 bases and 0 bases, there was a span of 8 bases. The CDR3, as DNA: TGTGCCAGTAGTAAAGTAAGCAGCACAGATACGCAGTATTTT. Translation: CASSKVSSTDTQYF.

In its sample, this clonotype was seen once. The genes are TRBV3-1 and TRBJ1-4; 9 bases fit TRBD1. Trimming at V came to 3 bases and at J to 7 bases, leaving 9 bases not matched to a gene. The CDR3 runs 16 residues. Germline V gene lookup returns CDR1 LGHDT and CDR2 YNNKEL (reference sequence). CDR3 sequence reads: CASSQPGTGLAEKLFF. CDR3 nucleotide sequence: TGTGCCAGCAGCCAGCCGGGGACAGGGCTTGCTGAAAAACTGTTTTTT.

This clonotype has a handful of counts. V and J are TRBV11-2 and TRBJ2-1; 11 positions agree with TRBD2. The CDR3 consists of 16 residues. Germline lookup yields CDR1 SGHAT and CDR2 FQNNGV. Unmatched junction bases numbered 12, after V lost 6 bases and J lost 8 bases. CDR3 sequence: CASRTISGRVPYEQFF. Written as DNA, the CDR3 is TGTGCCAGCAGAACGATTAGCGGGAGGGTTCCCTATGAGCAGTTCTTC.

The CDR3 bases are TGTGCCAGCAGTTACACGACCAATCAGTACGAGCAGTACTTC. This translates into CASSYTTNQYEQYF. The chain recombines TRBV6-6 with TRBJ2-7, with no clear D. Between the trimmed V and J ends, which lost 2 bases and 4 bases, there was a span of 12 bases. The CDR3 totals 14 residues. CDR1 is MNHNY, CDR2 SVGAGI, per germline (reference sequence).

This clonotype appeared a few times. The V call is TRBV19, the J call TRBJ2-5, with D hard to call. V lost 0 bases and J lost 4, with 12 bases in between. The CDR3 length is 15 residues. From germline, CDR1 is LNHDA and CDR2 SQIVND (reference sequence). The CDR3 loop is CASSIDIFKRETQYF. CDR3 DNA: TGTGCCAGTAGTATAGACATCTTTAAGCGAGAGACCCAGTACTTC.

Comment on this clonotype: With a much larger clone just one base away, this may be a read error. In DNA form, the CDR3 reads TGTGACAGCAGTTTTCGAGACATAACAGATACGCAGTATTTT. Protein sequence: CDSSFRDITDTQYF. The V gene is TRBV27, the J gene TRBJ2-3; D gene ambiguous. The CDR3 is made up of 14 amino acids. Germline CDR1 is MNHEY and CDR2 is SMNVEV (reference sequence).

The chain carries TRBV20-1 and TRBJ1-1; 7 bases fit TRBD1. With 1 base clipped from V and 5 bases from J, the junction kept 10 bases outside the gene matches. Germline V gene data show CDR1 as DFQATT and CDR2 as SNEGSKA (reference sequence). The CDR3 sequence is 15 residues long. The CDR3 region is CSARGEGQGGTEAFF. Written as DNA, the CDR3 is TGCAGTGCTAGAGGAGAAGGGCAGGGGGGAACTGAAGCTTTCTTT.

This clonotype was observed a few times. The chain joins TRBV6-2 or TRBV6-3 to TRBJ2-2; D ambiguous. Germline CDR1 is MNHEY and CDR2 is SVGEGT. The V end was cut by 4 bases, the J end by 0 bases, with 18 bases between. CDR3 length: 18 amino acids. The CDR3 sequence: CASSFRLTDAPNTGELFF. CDR3 DNA: TGTGCCAGCAGTTTTAGGCTGACGGACGCCCCGAACACCGGGGAGCTGTTTTTT.

The chain recombines TRBV20-1 with TRBJ2-3, with 10 bases fitting TRBD2. This CDR3 contains 15 residues. Germline V gene data show CDR1 as DFQATT and CDR2 as SNEGSKA (reference sequence). V was clipped by 0 bases and J by 5 bases; unmatched bases: 5. The CDR3 DNA follows: TGCAGTGCTAGAGAGGCTAGCGGGAGTGGAGATACGCAGTATTTT. This translates into CSAREASGSGDTQYF.

The J gene is TRBJ2-7, the V gene TRBV5-4; D not certain. Trimming took off 0 bases at V and 1 base at J, with 11 bases between the two ends. Germline V lookup: CDR1 SGHNT, CDR2 YYREEE (reference sequence). This CDR3 is 15 amino acids long. The CDR3 spells CASSLETGPSYEQYF. In nucleotides, the CDR3 is TGTGCCAGCAGCTTGGAAACGGGCCCTTCCTACGAGCAGTACTTC.

The chain links TRBV29-1 to TRBJ2-1; 7 nucleotides line up with TRBD1. CDR3 size: 13 residues. Trimming cost V 6 bases and J 4 bases; bases outside gene matches: 6. CDR1 SQVTM and CDR2 ANQGSEA come from the germline V gene. This CDR3 reads CSVDRVGYNEQFF. The CDR3 bases are TGCAGCGTAGACAGGGTAGGTTACAATGAGCAGTTCTTC.

This clonotype turned up a few times. This chain links TRBV11-2 with TRBJ2-1; 10 positions match TRBD1. The germline V gene encodes CDR1 SGHAT and CDR2 FQNNGV. V lost 5 bases, J lost 4 bases, and 5 bases stayed unmatched. The CDR3 covers 15 residues. The CDR3 protein is CASSLGTGEYNEQFF. The CDR3 nucleotides read TGTGCCAGCAGCCTAGGGACAGGGGAATACAATGAGCAGTTCTTC.

The table lists this clonotype with a count of one. The V call is TRBV4-3, the J call TRBJ2-3; 10 positions match TRBD2. CDR3 length: 18 residues. V dropped 1 base and J dropped 6; count of bases not matched to a gene: 13. Germline V CDR1 and CDR2: LGHNA, YSLEER. This chain's CDR3 is CASSQVSTSGASADTQYF. In nucleotides, the CDR3 is TGCGCCAGCAGCCAAGTCTCTACTAGCGGGGCCTCAGCGGATACGCAGTATTTT.

The table lists this clonotype with a few counts. This rearrangement joins TRBV29-1 to TRBJ1-2, with 9 bases identical to TRBD1. With V trimmed by 4 bases and J by 2 bases, 11 bases remained unmatched. The CDR3 is 16 residues long. The germline V gene has CDR1 SQVTM and CDR2 ANQGSEA. DNA for the CDR3: TGCAGCGTTGTGTATCCGGGACAGGGTTTGAACTATGGCTACACCTTC. Protein sequence: CSVVYPGQGLNYGYTF.

The V call is TRBV7-9, the J call TRBJ2-6; the match to TRBD1 covers 11 bases. The trim removed 3 bases at V and 0 bases at J, leaving 4 bases unmatched. Germline-derived CDR1 and CDR2 are SEHNR and FQNEAQ (reference sequence). The length of the CDR3 is 18 residues. The CDR3: CASSFPGTGGSGANVLTF. DNA for the CDR3: TGTGCCAGCAGCTTCCCCGGGACAGGGGGCTCTGGGGCCAACGTCCTGACTTTC.

This clonotype showed up just a few times. The rearrangement joins TRBV12-3 or TRBV12-4 to TRBJ2-3; possibly TRBD1 for D (5 bases). Between the trimmed V and J ends, which lost 3 bases and 5 bases, there was a span of 15 bases. CDR3 length: 15 residues. The CDR3 DNA follows: TGTGCCAGCAGTTTCTTAGTCAGGGTCCGAGATACGCAGTATTTT. This gives the protein CASSFLVRVRDTQYF.